Listed below are T cell receptor beta chains from one sample, sequenced in a study of CD8+ T cells in alopecia areata. This table comes from immunoSEQ multiplex PCR, and its TCRdb copy is limited to in-frame clones, with some not included. Counted here are 170,000 or so clones, under 60% occurring once; the ten biggest clones make up roughly 13%. Specimen: CD8+ T cells sorted from blood, collected at week 24, from a patient treated with tofacitinib. The receptors here all came from a human donor with alopecia areata. Both conserved end residues are part of each CDR3. Each record gives: J gene, D gene, clone size, V gene, CDR3 protein, CDR3 DNA. The D gene is left open where the match is weak. Where a row states a size, it is once, few, many or the class of an expanded clone; other rows omit it.

TRBJ1-2,-,-,TRBV29-1,CSVPTGGGGYTF,TGCAGCGTCCCGACAGGCGGGGGTGGCTACACCTTC
TRBJ2-2,-,-,TRBV7-8,CASSSGGTGELFF,TGTGCCAGCAGCAGCGGTGGGACCGGGGAGCTGTTTTTT
TRBJ1-4,TRBD1,-,TRBV5-1,CASSPTRDRDEKLFF,TGCGCCAGCAGCCCAACCCGGGACAGGGATGAAAAACTGTTTTTT
TRBJ2-7,-,-,TRBV18,CASSPTDSYEQYF,TGTGCCAGCTCACCGACAGATTCCTACGAGCAGTACTTC
TRBJ2-1,TRBD2,-,TRBV15,CATSRGTSGNYNEQFF,TGTGCCACCAGCAGGGGAACTAGCGGAAATTACAATGAGCAGTTCTTC
TRBJ2-1,TRBD1,-,TRBV27,CASSPEDPTGGVGQFF,TGTGCCAGCAGTCCAGAGGACCCGACAGGGGGCGTTGGGCAGTTCTTC
TRBJ2-6,-,-,TRBV27,CATGTLPPGANVLTF,TGTGCCACCGGGACACTTCCACCTGGGGCCAACGTCCTGACTTTC
TRBJ2-6,TRBD1,-,TRBV28,CASSLGQGDSGANVLTF,TGTGCCAGCAGCCTGGGACAGGGTGATTCTGGGGCCAACGTCCTGACTTTC
TRBJ2-1,-,-,TRBV13,CASSSRQGLAGLGNEQFF,TGTGCCAGCAGCTCGCGTCAGGGTCTGGCGGGGCTGGGCAATGAGCAGTTCTTC
TRBJ2-3,-,-,TRBV7-8,CASSLEFGDTQYF,TGTGCCAGCAGCTTAGAGTTCGGAGATACGCAGTATTTT
TRBJ2-2,-,few,TRBV10-3,CAIRLPRLDGTGELFF,TGTGCCATCAGGCTCCCTCGACTAGACGGCACCGGGGAGCTGTTTTTT
TRBJ1-1,-,-,TRBV9,CASSDHGGGKAAFF,TGTGCCAGCAGCGACCATGGGGGTGGGAAGGCAGCTTTCTTT
TRBJ1-2,-,-,TRBV13,CASSRVDGYTF,TGTGCCAGCAGTAGGGTTGATGGCTACACCTTC
TRBJ2-1,-,-,TRBV4-1,CASSQDLASSYNEQFF,TGCGCCAGCAGCCAAGATCTCGCGAGCTCCTACAATGAGCAGTTCTTC
TRBJ1-2,-,-,TRBV29-1,CSATEDYGYTF,TGCAGCGCCACCGAGGATTACGGCTACACCTTC
TRBJ1-2,TRBD1,-,TRBV5-1,CASSGHRGRLYGYTF,TGCGCCAGCAGCGGACACAGGGGGCGTCTCTATGGCTACACCTTC
TRBJ2-7,-,-,TRBV9,CASSPSGTANYEQYF,TGTGCCAGCAGCCCCTCCGGGACGGCGAACTACGAGCAGTACTTC
TRBJ2-1,-,-,TRBV28,CASSFRTRSYNEQFF,TGTGCCAGCAGTTTCAGGACACGCTCCTACAATGAGCAGTTCTTC
TRBJ2-7,TRBD1,-,TRBV15,CATTPGQTYEQYF,TGTGCCACCACTCCGGGACAGACCTACGAGCAGTACTTC
TRBJ1-1,-,few,TRBV29-1,CSVRVGTEAFF,TGCAGCGTTCGGGTGGGGACTGAAGCTTTCTTT
TRBJ2-7,TRBD1,-,TRBV29-1,CSVEPGGNSYEQYF,TGCAGCGTTGAACCAGGGGGTAACTCCTACGAGCAGTACTTC
TRBJ1-1,-,once,TRBV4-1,CASSQGRQGVPEAFF,TGCGCCAGCAGCCAAGGACGTCAGGGAGTGCCTGAAGCTTTCTTT
TRBJ1-4,-,-,TRBV5-1,CASSLETGGGEKLFF,TGCGCCAGCAGCTTGGAGACAGGAGGAGGTGAAAAACTGTTTTTT
TRBJ2-2,TRBD2,few,TRBV29-1,CSVTGGAGELFF,TGCAGCGTTACGGGGGGGGCCGGGGAGCTGTTTTTT
TRBJ2-7,-,-,TRBV29-1,CSVGGQRAAYEQYF,TGCAGCGTTGGGGGACAGCGGGCGGCCTACGAGCAGTACTTC
TRBJ1-6,-,-,TRBV27,CASSLGGGYYNSPLHF,TGTGCCAGCAGTTTAGGCGGAGGTTACTATAATTCACCCCTCCACTTT
TRBJ2-3,-,-,TRBV4-2,CASSHLGVHTQYF,TGTGCCAGCAGCCACCTGGGGGTGCACACGCAGTATTTT
TRBJ1-5,-,-,TRBV7-8,CASSLWGSGLQPQHF,TGTGCCAGCAGCTTATGGGGGAGTGGGCTGCAGCCCCAGCATTTT
TRBJ1-1,-,once,TRBV5-6,CASSLAGFKNTEAFF,TGTGCCAGCAGCTTGGCCGGGTTTAAGAACACTGAAGCTTTCTTT
TRBJ1-2,-,few,TRBV13,CASSLGEAGYGYTF,TGTGCCAGCAGCTTAGGCGAGGCAGGCTATGGCTACACCTTC
TRBJ1-6,-,-,TRBV6-4,CASSERGRGDSPLHF,TGTGCCAGCAGTGAACGAGGAAGAGGGGATTCACCCCTCCACTTT
TRBJ1-1,TRBD1,-,TRBV29-1,CSVELRGLGTEAFF,TGCAGCGTTGAACTAAGGGGGCTCGGCACTGAAGCTTTCTTT
TRBJ2-3,TRBD1,-,TRBV5-4,CASSFLTGLTDTQYF,TGTGCCAGCAGCTTTCTGACAGGGCTCACAGATACGCAGTATTTT